This TCR beta chain was retrieved from a study of T cells in localized non-small cell lung cancer. Study-level results: The appearance of a median roughly 53 of the top 100 tumor clones was seen in adjacent lung. Since sequencing was restricted to only one region of the tumor, intratumor heterogeneity remains a possibility. It was uninvolved adjacent lung that showed the highest T cell clonality, exceeding tumor. Greater T cell density in blood accompanied longer overall survival.

V shed 6 bases and J shed 2 bases, with 11 bases lying between them. Germline V gives CDR1 MGHDK, CDR2 SYGVNS. This CDR3 region has 13 residues. TCRdb keeps only in-frame clones here, not all; method: immunoSEQ multiplex PCR. The repertoire holds roughly 30,000 clones, with approximately 83% as singletons. A remark on this clone: Its antigen is currently unknown.

The receptor was derived from a man aged 40 to 75 with stage III lung adenocarcinoma. Specimen: peripheral blood mononuclear cells, collected before any cancer treatment. This chain uses TRBV25-1 with TRBJ2-7; the D gene could be TRBD1 or TRBD2 (5 bases each). The CDR3 DNA reads as TGTGCCAGCAGAGGGACCGAAACCTACGAGCAGTACTTC. Residues: CASRGTETYEQYF.